This TCR beta chain appears in the sequencing data of a study of cytomegalovirus exposure and HLA in healthy donors (dated by TCRdb to 2015 to 2018). Some background on the complete study: An earlier analysis of some 550 of the donors reported about 250 Gb of sequence data and some 120 million unique TCR beta sequences from around 200 million T cells. Approximately 300 gigabases of sequencing data and tens of millions of unique TCR sequences were included in an early release covering around 600 HLA-typed donors. Among the roughly 430 genotyped donors, around 81% belonged to the genetic ancestry cluster associated with self-reported Caucasian donors. The study aimed to test whether cataloging public T cell receptors could reveal signatures of past pathogen exposure. Using immunosequencing, the study profiled T cell repertoires from 500 to 800 subjects and related those repertoires to cytomegalovirus serostatus. In addition to the first cohort of hundreds of subjects, a separate validation cohort of under 150 different subjects was used. To predict cytomegalovirus infection status, the study combined high-throughput TCR immunosequencing, statistical association of individual TCRs with disease status, and machine learning. In a later analysis, previously published TCR beta repertoires from roughly 710 donors were re-analyzed and high-resolution HLA genotyping was added so that TCR occurrence patterns could be studied. The later analysis used no new phenotypic data to find candidate immune exposures, relying instead on TCR beta sequences and their occurrence across donors. An earlier analysis of some 500 of the donors applied high-throughput TCR beta sequencing to assess whether each TCR beta V gene segment acted as functional or pseudogenic. Donor age, sex, ethnicity and CMV serostatus were collected together with the repertoire data. A later genetic analysis used genome-wide SNP genotypes for 398 of the 666 donors, treating that subset as a discovery cohort. All discovery cohort repertoires had been generated on a single sequencing platform. HLA typing included class I and class II loci at four-digit resolution. Typing coverage differed by locus: A, B, C, DRB1 and DQB1 were typed in about 620-630 donors, DQA1 in 500 to 550, DPA1 in 600 to 610, and DPB1 in about 450. Four or five DR-DQ haplotypes were treated as single units for association and clustering because of strong linkage in the cohort. Among about 360 genotyped donors of the cohort, an average of about 240,000 unique TCR beta nucleotide sequences were sequenced per donor, roughly 20% of them non-productive. Overall study outcomes, separate from this receptor: At a false discovery rate of 0.05, a later analysis linked fewer than 20,000 TCR beta sequences to specific HLA alleles. In vitro tests confirmed that three of the cytomegalovirus-associated TCR beta chains recognize cytomegalovirus antigens. When HLA alleles, especially DR and DQ, strongly co-occurred, attributing TCR associations to individual alleles was difficult. Sequencing depth was assumed to be roughly uniform across donors in the presence/absence analyses, though that assumption may not hold. The sequencing pipeline was judged likely to have produced a cluster of highly shared sequence variants as a technical artifact. The classifier was reported to diagnose cytomegalovirus status with high specificity and sensitivity in both the original and validation cohorts. In a later analysis, HLA-associated TCR beta chains showed more clonal expansion and lower generation probabilities than non-associated chains that were equally common. Most TCR sequences were seen in very few donors, while some public TCRs were found in many individuals. For the cohort, immune exposure information was limited to CMV serostatus. Most CMV-associated TCR beta chains appeared to be HLA-restricted in a later analysis, and the HLA associations seemed to be driven largely by CMV exposure. The study listed 150 to 200 TCR beta chains as associated with cytomegalovirus. A later genetic analysis associated a missense DCLRE1C variant with V-gene and J-gene trimming of TCR beta chains, and an independent cohort replicated the association. Because HLA typing was missing for some donors at each locus, association tests included only the typed subset. In a later analysis, the rate of TCR association differed among HLA loci, with DRB1 alleles having the most associated TCRs and HLA-C alleles having the fewest. Some IMGT-functional V segments, including TRBV6-2 and TRBV6-3, could not be told apart with the 87-base-pair reads, so those segments were excluded. Compared with the 666-donor mean, donors in an Asian-associated ancestry cluster had fewer N-insertions in productive TCRs, according to a later genetic analysis. Several of the top co-occurrence clusters appeared to be linked to parvovirus B19, influenza, CMV and Epstein-Barr virus, according to a later analysis. Broadly in line with IMGT annotations, most TCR beta V segments showed up in productive rearrangements about 90% or about 30% of the time in an earlier analysis of about 500 of the donors. In this cohort, only TCR beta chains were sequenced, and detectable features were limited by the absence of alpha or paired-chain data. A further reported finding was that TCR beta sequences accurately predicted the HLA-A and HLA-B alleles for most subjects in the first cohort. Approximately 16 rarely observed V segments, including chromosome 9 orphons, were excluded from the earlier analysis of about 500 of the donors because counts were too low. It was suggested by the authors that the approach could potentially be generalized to other disease states and immunological phenotypes. Linkage disequilibrium might explain the correlated functional status among segregating V segments, but an unknown experimental factor could not be ruled out.

CDR1 and CDR2, per the germline V gene (reference sequence), are SGHNT and YYREEE. The CDR3 has 16 amino acids, counting the end cysteine and phenylalanine. Only CDR3 DNA remains: 48 bases, in frame from the first base. Trimming removed 4 bases from V and 8 bases from J; the gene matches leave 8 bases unexplained. A word on this clone: No antigen is known for it. Qualities for individual bases were not recorded, and no much larger clone is one base off.

The cohort was made up of several hundred healthy bone marrow donors. Cohort members were all nominally healthy when sampled, although unrecorded immune exposures were likely present. The donor tested CMV seronegative, placing the donor among the 352 seronegative members of the cohort. Each donor provided a peripheral blood sample, and peripheral blood mononuclear cells were used for TCR beta sequencing. The Qiagen DNeasy Blood Extraction Kit was used to extract genomic DNA from the blood cell samples. Library preparation was by the immunoSEQ multiplex PCR assay. For the multiplex PCR, a mixture combining 60 forward primers for TCR Vbeta segments and 13 reverse primers for TCR Jbeta segments was used. The CDR3 region of rearranged TCR beta genes was amplified from genomic DNA by a multiplex PCR assay. Amplified TCR beta libraries were sequenced as 87-base-pair reads on the Illumina HiSeq System. Concerning the study's data processing: Across the 640 or so repertoires, a later analysis counted approximately 75 million unique TCR beta chains, about 10 million of which were shared by at least two donors. Raw reads were error-corrected and collapsed into unique sequences by a nearest-neighbor algorithm in which closely related sequences were merged to remove PCR and sequencing errors. To assign V, D and J gene segments, CDR3 sequences were aligned to IMGT reference sequences. For a sequence to be retained, a match of at least six nucleotides was required to both a V gene segment and a J gene segment. Rearrangements were called productive when the CDR3 lacked stop codons and stayed in frame with V and J; all others were non-productive. CDR3 was defined by IMGT convention, running from the second conserved V-encoded cysteine to the conserved J-encoded phenylalanine. The earlier analysis of fewer than 750 of the donors excluded sequences that lacked an unambiguous match to a single V gene segment. An earlier analysis of a few hundred of the donors called V segments functional above 56.7% productive rearrangements and segregating when the between-donor standard deviation exceeded 5%. A statistical classification framework was built to diagnose cytomegalovirus status from the catalog of TCR beta chain sequences. V and J gene assignment, in a later analysis, came from comparing TCR nucleotide sequences with IMGT/GENE-DB human TR gene sequences. The TCRdist pipeline was used in a later analysis to assign CDR3 sequences and most-parsimonious VDJ recombination scenarios. In a later analysis, each TCR beta chain was defined by its CDR3 amino acid sequence together with its V-gene family, and reads lacking a unique V-gene family were excluded. In a later analysis, 450 to 600 highly shared, low-generation-probability nucleotide sequences were removed to address suspected cross-contamination and a sequencing artifact. In a later analysis, a clonal expansion index for each public chain was calculated from normalized within-repertoire ranks of inferred template counts. In a later analysis, generation probabilities were computed with a VDJ recombination model fitted to out-of-frame rearrangements, and the resulting probabilities were checked against IGoR. A later analysis scored TCR-TCR, TCR-HLA and TCR-CMV co-occurrence with hypergeometric tests, applying a repertoire-size bias correction to TCR pairs. In a later analysis, false discovery rates were estimated by permuting HLA or CMV assignments 20 times. A later analysis grouped co-occurring TCRs with DBSCAN, adding TCRdist sequence similarity when clustering within HLA-allele-positive subsets. Repertoires with fewer than 30,000 or more than 120,000 public chains were left out of co-occurrence clustering, as were a handful of repertoires with anomalous nucleotide sharing. TCRdb's version of the immuneACCESS table is confined to in-frame rearrangements and falls short of the full clone set. An unresolved V gene accounts for under half of the shortfall where checked; the remainder is of unknown origin. For V, J and clone size, that table is used; D and trimming come from the DNA. For this sample there are a few hundred thousand clones; about 66% appear just once. About 2.2% of the sample is taken by the ten largest.

Sequencing used PBMCs. The source is a female donor in good health and CMV-seronegative. This chain is built from TRBV5-4 and TRBJ2-1; TRBD2 fits 14 bases in the junction. The bases read TGTGCCAGCAGCGAGCCCGGGACTAGCGGGAGCCATGAGCAGTTCTTC. Its translation is CASSEPGTSGSHEQFF.